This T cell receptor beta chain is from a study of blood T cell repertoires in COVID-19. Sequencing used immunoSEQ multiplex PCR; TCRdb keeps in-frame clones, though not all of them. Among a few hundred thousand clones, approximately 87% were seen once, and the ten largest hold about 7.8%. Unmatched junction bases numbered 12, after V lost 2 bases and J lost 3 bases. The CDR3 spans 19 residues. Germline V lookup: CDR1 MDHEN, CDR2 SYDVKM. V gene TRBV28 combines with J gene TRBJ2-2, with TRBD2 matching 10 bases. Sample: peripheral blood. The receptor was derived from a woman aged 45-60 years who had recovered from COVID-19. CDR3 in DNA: TGTGCCAGCAGTTTACTGTCTTCTAGCGGGAGTGTGGACACCGGGGAGCTGTTTTTT. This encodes CASSLLSSSGSVDTGELFF.